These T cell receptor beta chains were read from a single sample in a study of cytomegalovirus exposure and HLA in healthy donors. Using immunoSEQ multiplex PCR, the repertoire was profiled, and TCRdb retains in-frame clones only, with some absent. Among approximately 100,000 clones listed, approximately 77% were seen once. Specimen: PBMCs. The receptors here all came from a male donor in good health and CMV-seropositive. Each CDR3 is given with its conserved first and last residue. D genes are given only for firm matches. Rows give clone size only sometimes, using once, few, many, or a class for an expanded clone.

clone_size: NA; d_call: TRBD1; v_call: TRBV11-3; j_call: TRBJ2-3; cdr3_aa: CASSPGQATDTQYF; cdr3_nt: TGTGCCAGCAGCCCGGGACAGGCCACAGATACGCAGTATTTT
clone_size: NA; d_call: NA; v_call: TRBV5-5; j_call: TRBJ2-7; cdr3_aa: CASTQQGYEQYF; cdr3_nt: TGTGCCAGCACACAACAGGGTTACGAGCAGTACTTC
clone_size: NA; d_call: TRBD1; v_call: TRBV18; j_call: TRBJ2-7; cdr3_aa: CASSEDRGPYEQYF; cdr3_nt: TGTGCCAGCTCAGAGGACAGGGGGCCCTACGAGCAGTACTTC
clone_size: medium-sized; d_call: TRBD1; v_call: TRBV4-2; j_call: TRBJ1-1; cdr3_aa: CASSQDPGQGNTEAFF; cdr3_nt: TGTGCCAGCAGCCAAGATCCGGGACAGGGGAACACTGAAGCTTTCTTT
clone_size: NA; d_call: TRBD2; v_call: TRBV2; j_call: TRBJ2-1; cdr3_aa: CASRLILAGGYNEQFF; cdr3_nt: TGTGCCAGCAGGCTTATTCTAGCGGGGGGGTACAATGAGCAGTTCTTC
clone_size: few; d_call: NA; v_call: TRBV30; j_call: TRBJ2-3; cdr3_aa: CAWSLGGTDTQYF; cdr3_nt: TGTGCCTGGAGTCTAGGGGGCACAGATACGCAGTATTTT
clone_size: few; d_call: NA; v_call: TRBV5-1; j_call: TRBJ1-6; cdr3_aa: CARPKRTAIGANSPLHF; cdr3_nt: TGCGCCAGGCCGAAACGGACAGCCATAGGGGCAAATTCACCCCTCCACTTT
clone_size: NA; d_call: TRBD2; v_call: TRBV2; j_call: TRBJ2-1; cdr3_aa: CASSDGLAGNEQFF; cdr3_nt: TGTGCCAGCAGTGACGGTCTAGCGGGGAATGAGCAGTTCTTC
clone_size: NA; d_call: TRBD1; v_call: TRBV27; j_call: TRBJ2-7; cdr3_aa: CASKGRYRGYEQYF; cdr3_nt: TGTGCCAGCAAAGGCCGCTACAGGGGCTACGAGCAGTACTTC
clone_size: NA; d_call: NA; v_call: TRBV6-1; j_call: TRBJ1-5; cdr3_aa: CASSEVPGNSNQPQHF; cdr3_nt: TGTGCCAGCAGTGAAGTCCCAGGGAATAGCAATCAGCCCCAGCATTTT
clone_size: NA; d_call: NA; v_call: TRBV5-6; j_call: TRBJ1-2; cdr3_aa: CASSLPGGYGYTF; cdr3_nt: TGTGCCAGCAGCTTGCCGGGTGGATATGGCTACACCTTC
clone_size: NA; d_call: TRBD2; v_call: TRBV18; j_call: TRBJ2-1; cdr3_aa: CASSPRTSGGANEQFF; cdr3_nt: TGTGCCAGCTCACCAAGGACTAGCGGGGGGGCGAATGAGCAGTTCTTC
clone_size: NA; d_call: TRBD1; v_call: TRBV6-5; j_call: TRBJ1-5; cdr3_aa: CASSLGTDDNQPQHF; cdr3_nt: TGTGCCAGCAGCCTCGGGACAGATGACAATCAGCCCCAGCATTTT
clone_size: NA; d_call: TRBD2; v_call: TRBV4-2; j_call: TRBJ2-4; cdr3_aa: CASSQRGGKNIQYF; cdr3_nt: TGTGCCAGCAGCCAGCGGGGGGGGAAAAACATTCAGTACTTC
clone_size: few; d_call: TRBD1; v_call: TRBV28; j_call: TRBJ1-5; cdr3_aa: CASSAGGSNQPQHF; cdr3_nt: TGTGCCAGCAGTGCAGGGGGAAGCAATCAGCCCCAGCATTTT
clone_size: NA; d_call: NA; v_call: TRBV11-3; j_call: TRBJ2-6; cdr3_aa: CASSPRGGKGANVLTF; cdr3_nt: TGTGCCAGCAGCCCCCGCGGGGGCAAAGGGGCCAACGTCCTGACTTTC
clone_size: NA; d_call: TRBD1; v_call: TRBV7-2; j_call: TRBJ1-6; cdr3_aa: CASSTPDREGNSPLHF; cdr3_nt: TGTGCCAGCAGCACACCGGACAGGGAAGGGAATTCACCCCTCCACTTT
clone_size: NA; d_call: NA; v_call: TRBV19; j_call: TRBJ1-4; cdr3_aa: CASARGATNEKLFF; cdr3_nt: TGTGCCAGTGCCCGTGGGGCCACTAATGAAAAACTGTTTTTT
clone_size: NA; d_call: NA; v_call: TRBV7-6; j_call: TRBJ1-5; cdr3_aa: CASSERGGVGNQPQHF; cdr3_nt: TGTGCCAGCAGCGAAAGGGGGGGGGTGGGTAATCAGCCCCAGCATTTT
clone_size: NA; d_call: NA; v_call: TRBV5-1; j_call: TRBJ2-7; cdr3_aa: CASSLGREQYF; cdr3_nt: TGCGCCAGCAGCTTGGGGCGGGAGCAGTACTTC
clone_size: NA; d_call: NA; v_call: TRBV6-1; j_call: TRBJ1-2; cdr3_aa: CASSEGVEIAYGYTF; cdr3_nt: TGTGCCAGCAGTGAAGGGGTGGAGATAGCCTATGGCTACACCTTC
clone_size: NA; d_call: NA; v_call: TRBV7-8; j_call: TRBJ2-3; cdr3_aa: CASSLANGADTQYF; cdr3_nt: TGTGCCAGCAGCTTAGCGAACGGGGCAGATACGCAGTATTTT
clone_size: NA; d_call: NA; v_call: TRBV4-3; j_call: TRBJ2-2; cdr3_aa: CASSQDPGDTNTGELFF; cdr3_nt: TGCGCCAGCAGCCAAGACCCGGGGGATACGAACACCGGGGAGCTGTTTTTT
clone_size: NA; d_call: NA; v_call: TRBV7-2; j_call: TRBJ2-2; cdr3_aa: CASSSGTTNTGELFF; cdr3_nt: TGTGCCAGCAGCTCCGGGACAACCAACACCGGGGAGCTGTTTTTT
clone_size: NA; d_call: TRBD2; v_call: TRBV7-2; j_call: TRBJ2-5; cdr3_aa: CASSPSGGPWETQYF; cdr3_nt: TGTGCCAGCAGCCCCAGCGGGGGACCTTGGGAGACCCAGTACTTC
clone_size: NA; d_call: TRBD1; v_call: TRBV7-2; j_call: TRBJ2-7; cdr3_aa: CASSLGQEYEQYF; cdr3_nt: TGTGCCAGCAGCCTGGGACAGGAATACGAGCAGTACTTC
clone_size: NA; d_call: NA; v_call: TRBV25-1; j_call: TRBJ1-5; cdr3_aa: CASSGTGNQPQHF; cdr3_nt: TGTGCCAGCAGTGGGACAGGCAATCAGCCCCAGCATTTT
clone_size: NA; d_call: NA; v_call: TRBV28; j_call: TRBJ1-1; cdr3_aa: CASRKRRGSNTEAFF; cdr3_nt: TGTGCCAGCAGGAAAAGGCGGGGGTCAAACACTGAAGCTTTCTTT
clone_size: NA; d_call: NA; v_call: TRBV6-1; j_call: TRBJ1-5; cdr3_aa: CASSEYPGLDQPQHF; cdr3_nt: TGTGCCAGCAGTGAATATCCAGGACTAGATCAGCCCCAGCATTTT
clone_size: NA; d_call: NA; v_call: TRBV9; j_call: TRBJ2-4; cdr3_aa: CASSVVGGGDIQYF; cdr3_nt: TGTGCCAGCAGCGTAGTTGGCGGCGGGGACATTCAGTACTTC
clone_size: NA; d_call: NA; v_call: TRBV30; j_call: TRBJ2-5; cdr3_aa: CAWSVLTLGETQYF; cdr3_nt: TGTGCCTGGAGTGTACTGACCCTCGGGGAGACCCAGTACTTC
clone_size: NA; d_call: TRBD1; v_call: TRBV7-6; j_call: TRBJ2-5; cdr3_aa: CASSLAGGQGAETQYF; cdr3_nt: TGTGCCAGCAGCTTAGCGGGGGGACAGGGGGCAGAGACCCAGTACTTC
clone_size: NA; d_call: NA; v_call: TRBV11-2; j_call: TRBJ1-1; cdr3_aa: CASSDLRGGTEAFF; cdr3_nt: TGTGCCAGCAGCGACCTTCGGGGGGGGACTGAAGCTTTCTTT
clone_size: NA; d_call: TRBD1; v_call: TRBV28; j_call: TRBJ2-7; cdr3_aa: CASSSPGTGVGEQYF; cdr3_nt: TGTGCCAGCAGTTCCCCCGGGACAGGGGTAGGGGAGCAGTACTTC
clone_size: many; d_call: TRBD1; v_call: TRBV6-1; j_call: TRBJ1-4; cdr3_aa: CASSEGTGAGNEKLFF; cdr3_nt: TGTGCCAGCAGTGAAGGAACAGGGGCGGGTAATGAAAAACTGTTTTTT
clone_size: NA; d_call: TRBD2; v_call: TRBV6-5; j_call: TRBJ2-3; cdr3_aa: CASSYRGLAPDTQYF; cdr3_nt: TGTGCCAGCAGTTACAGAGGACTAGCGCCAGATACGCAGTATTTT
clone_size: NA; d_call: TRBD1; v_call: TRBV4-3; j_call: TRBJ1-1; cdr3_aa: CASSQDGQGLWRAFF; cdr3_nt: TGCGCCAGCAGCCAGGACGGACAGGGGCTTTGGAGAGCTTTCTTT
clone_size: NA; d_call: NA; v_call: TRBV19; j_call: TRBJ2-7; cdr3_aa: CASSMGGTGYEQYF; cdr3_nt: TGTGCCAGTAGTATGGGGGGGACAGGCTACGAGCAGTACTTC
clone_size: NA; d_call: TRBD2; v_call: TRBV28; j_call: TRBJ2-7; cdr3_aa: CASGTSGHEQYF; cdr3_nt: TGTGCCAGCGGGACTAGCGGCCACGAGCAGTACTTC
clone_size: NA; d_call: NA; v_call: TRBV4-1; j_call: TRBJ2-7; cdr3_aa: CASSQVETDSTYEQYF; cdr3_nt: TGCGCCAGCAGCCAAGTTGAAACCGACAGCACCTACGAGCAGTACTTC
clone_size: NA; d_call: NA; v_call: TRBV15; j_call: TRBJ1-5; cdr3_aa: CATSPRYRVSNQPQHF; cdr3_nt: TGTGCCACCAGCCCCCGTTACAGGGTTAGCAATCAGCCCCAGCATTTT
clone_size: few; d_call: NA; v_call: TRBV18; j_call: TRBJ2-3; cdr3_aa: CASSPTGRDTQYF; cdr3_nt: TGTGCCAGCTCGCCAACTGGGAGGGATACGCAGTATTTT
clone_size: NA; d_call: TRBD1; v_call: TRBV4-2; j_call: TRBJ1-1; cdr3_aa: CASSRDREGTEAFF; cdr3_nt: TGTGCCAGCAGCCGGGACAGGGAAGGAACTGAAGCTTTCTTT
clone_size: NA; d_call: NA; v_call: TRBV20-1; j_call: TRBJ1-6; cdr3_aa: CSASRQEYHF; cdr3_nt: TGCAGTGCTAGCCGACAGGAATACCACTTT
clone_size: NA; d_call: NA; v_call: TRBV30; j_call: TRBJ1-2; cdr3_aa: CAWLGGSGYTF; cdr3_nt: TGTGCCTGGCTAGGGGGAAGCGGCTACACCTTC
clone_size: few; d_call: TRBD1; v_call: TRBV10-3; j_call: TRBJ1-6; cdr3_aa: CAISDRTGSGSPLHF; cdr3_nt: TGTGCCATCAGTGACCGGACAGGGTCAGGATCACCCCTCCACTTT
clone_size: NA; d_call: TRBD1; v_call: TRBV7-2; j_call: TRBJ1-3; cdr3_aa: CASSFGTGWNTIYF; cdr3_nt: TGTGCCAGCAGCTTCGGGACAGGGTGGAACACCATATATTTT
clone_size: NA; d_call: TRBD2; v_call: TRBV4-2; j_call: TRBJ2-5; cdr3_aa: CASSPASGGTGRETQYF; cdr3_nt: TGTGCCAGCAGCCCCGCTAGCGGGGGGACGGGAAGAGAGACCCAGTACTTC
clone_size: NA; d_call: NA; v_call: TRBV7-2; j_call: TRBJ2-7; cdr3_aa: CVSSWGGGRTSGEQYF; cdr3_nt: TGTGTCAGCAGCTGGGGTGGAGGTAGAACGAGTGGCGAGCAGTACTTC
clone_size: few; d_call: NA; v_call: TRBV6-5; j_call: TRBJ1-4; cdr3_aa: CASSYKEDGGEKLFF; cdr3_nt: TGTGCCAGCAGTTACAAGGAGGACGGGGGTGAAAAACTGTTTTTT
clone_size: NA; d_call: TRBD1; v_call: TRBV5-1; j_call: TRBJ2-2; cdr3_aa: CASSSNTGDTGELFF; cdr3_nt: TGCGCCAGCAGCTCGAACACAGGGGACACCGGGGAGCTGTTTTTT
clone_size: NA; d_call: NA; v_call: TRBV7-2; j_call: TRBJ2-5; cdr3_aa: CASSSGRARGGETQYF; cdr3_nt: TGTGCCAGCAGCTCCGGACGAGCAAGGGGGGGGGAGACCCAGTACTTC
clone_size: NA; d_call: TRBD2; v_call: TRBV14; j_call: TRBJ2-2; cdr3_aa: CASSQGLNTGELFF; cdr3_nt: TGTGCCAGCAGCCAGGGACTAAACACCGGGGAGCTGTTTTTT
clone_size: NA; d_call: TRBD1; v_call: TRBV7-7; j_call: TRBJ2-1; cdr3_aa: CASSSGTENYNEQFF; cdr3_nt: TGTGCTAGCAGCTCCGGGACAGAAAACTACAATGAGCAGTTCTTC
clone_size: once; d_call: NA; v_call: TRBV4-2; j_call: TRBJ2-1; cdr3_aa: CASSQDLFIATGSSYNEQFF; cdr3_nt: TGTGCCAGCAGCCAAGATCTTTTTATAGCGACAGGCAGCTCCTACAATGAGCAGTTCTTC